A single sample gave rise to the 3 T cell receptor beta chains below, sequenced in a study of Ad26.COV2.S vaccination and SARS-CoV-2 variants. As to treatment: about 20 received Ad26.COV2.S at low or high dose, single or two shots; about five received placebo; per-sample allocation not given. The investigators took samples on day 63 after the first vaccine or placebo injection. Data came from immunoSEQ multiplex PCR; TCRdb stores just in-frame clones and leaves some out. The sample holds approximately 400,000 clones, roughly 84% seen once. Sequences were derived from peripheral blood, sampled in a trial of Ad26.COV2.S vaccine versus placebo. The receptors were sampled from a person aged 18-65 years who received the Ad26.COV2.S COVID-19 vaccine or a placebo.

The J gene is TRBJ2-1, the V gene TRBV6-5; the D gene is possibly TRBD2 (6 bases). This CDR3 contains 15 residues. V shed 7 bases and J shed 8 bases, with 21 bases lying between them. Germline V gives CDR1 MNHEY, CDR2 SVGAGI. For the CDR3, the DNA is TGTGCCAGCACCTCGTCCGGGGGTGATCTTTATGAGCAGTTCTTC. Its protein is CASTSSGGDLYEQFF.

The rearrangement links TRBV2 to TRBJ2-6; D uncertain. The CDR3 consists of 15 residues. The V gene lost 5 bases and the J gene lost 4 bases, with 12 bases spanning the gap. Germline-derived CDR1 and CDR2 are SNHLY and FYNNEI. The CDR3 nucleotides are TGTGCCAGCAGTTGGGCAGGCTCAGGGGCCAACGTCCTGACTTTC. It encodes CASSWAGSGANVLTF.

The J gene is TRBJ1-1, the V gene TRBV12-3 or TRBV12-4, with 9 bases matching TRBD1. CDR3 length equals 13 residues. With 3 bases clipped from V and 6 bases from J, the junction kept 2 bases outside the gene matches. The CDR3 protein is CASSFRTGAEAFF. The CDR3 nucleotides are TGTGCCAGCAGTTTCAGGACAGGGGCTGAAGCTTTCTTT.